Presented here are 11 T cell receptor beta chains from one specimen sequenced in a study of spatial heterogeneity in lung cancer (dated by TCRdb to between 2018 and 2021). The research as a whole found: The tumor nonsynonymous mutation count correlated with the number of expanded alpha and beta TCRs within the tumor.

What the time point label conveys for this sample: sample taken at primary tumor resection. These receptors lack a known antigen. Libraries were made using 5' RACE. The instrument was a NextSeq 500. TCRdb reran the public reads through fastp at Q25 and MiXCR, keeping productive beta chains. CDR3 protein sequences are deduplicated, and each keeps its most common genes and DNA. This sample comprises more than 20,000 distinct CDR3 sequences, approximately 15% of them detected only once. The ten largest clones capture roughly 30% of the sample. The specimen comprised lung tumor tissue, sampled at surgery. Source of these receptors: a female donor with early-stage non-small cell lung cancer.

This clonotype was detected many times. The chain links TRBV29-1 to TRBJ2-3, with 8 bases identical to TRBD1. V was pared by 7 bases and J by 0 bases, with 3 bases of the junction left unmatched. Germline V gene data show CDR1 as SQVTM and CDR2 as ANQGSEA. This CDR3 spans 13 amino acids. The CDR3 reads CSGTGGSTDTQYF. Here the CDR3 DNA reads TGCAGCGGAACAGGGGGTAGCACAGATACGCAGTATTTT.

The chain joins TRBV28 to TRBJ2-4; D assignment may be TRBD1 or TRBD2 (6 bases each). CDR3 size: 16 residues. V was pared by 3 bases and J by 9 bases, with 21 bases between. Germline CDR1 and CDR2: MDHEN and SYDVKM. CDR3 amino acids: CASSFPGTRGEGIQYF. CDR3 sequence (DNA): TGTGCCAGCAGTTTCCCCGGGACAAGGGGGGAAGGCATTCAGTACTTC.

Only a few counts were recorded for this clonotype. This chain links TRBV2 with TRBJ2-3; D may match TRBD1 or TRBD2 (5 bases each). The CDR3 spans 15 residues. Trimming removed 11 bases at V and 2 bases at J, with 20 bases between. Germline V lookup: CDR1 SNHLY, CDR2 FYNNEI. CDR3 loop: CAVPRGQGNTDTQYF. For the CDR3, the DNA is TGTGCCGTTCCAAGAGGGCAGGGAAACACAGATACGCAGTATTTT.

The chain combines TRBV6-6 with TRBJ2-4, with 7 bases identical to TRBD2. Trimming at V came to 7 bases and at J to 3 bases, leaving 6 bases not matched to a gene. The CDR3 extends over 14 amino acids. Germline CDR1 is MNHNY and CDR2 is SVGAGI (reference sequence). CDR3 DNA sequence: TGTGCCAGCATGGAAGCGGGAAACAAAAACATTCAGTACTTC. This codes for CASMEAGNKNIQYF.

Ten or more counts support this clonotype. V usage is TRBV28 and J usage is TRBJ2-5, with 11 positions matching TRBD2. After removal of 2 bases from V and 2 bases from J, the junction contained 7 bases not matched to a gene. Germline assignment: CDR1 MDHEN and CDR2 SYDVKM. There are 17 residues in the CDR3. The CDR3 DNA follows: TGTGCCAGCAGTTTACTCGGGACTAGCGGAGAACAAGAGACCCAGTACTTC. Residues: CASSLLGTSGEQETQYF.

Remarks on this clonotype: At one of its ends the junction is not consistent with the germline gene, which may arise from a read error. The chain is built from TRBV11-2 and TRBJ2-1, with TRBD2 as a possible D gene (5 bases). The CDR3 spans 12 residues. Per germline, CDR1 SGHAT and CDR2 FQNNGV. In DNA, the CDR3 is TGTGCCAGCAGCGCAGGCCGAGCGGCCCGGGCATTC. This gives the protein CASSAGRAARAF.

There are many counts of this clonotype. The chain links TRBV10-2 to TRBJ2-6; 8 bases agree with TRBD1. The CDR3 totals 19 residues. V shed 4 bases and J 1 base; nucleotides not matched to a gene: 12. In germline, CDR1 is WSHSY, CDR2 SAAADI. In DNA, the CDR3 is TGCGCCAGCAGTGGGTCGTTCGGCAGGGGGCTTTCTGGGGCCAACGTCCTGACTTTC. The encoded protein is CASSGSFGRGLSGANVLTF.

This clonotype came up many times. The V call is TRBV5-1, the J call TRBJ2-1; unclear D gene. Trimming left V 7 bases short and J 5 bases short, with 13 bases between. This CDR3 has 13 amino acids. Germline V gene sequence: CDR1 SGHRS, CDR2 YFSETQ. The CDR3 DNA reads as TGCGCCAGCGGTCTTTCTAGAAACAATGAGCAGTTCTTC. Translation: CASGLSRNNEQFF. Full variable domain (rest looked up from reference TRBV5-1 and TRBJ2-1): KAGVTQTPRYLIKTRGQQVTLSCSPISGHRSVSWYQQTPGQGLQFLFEYFSETQRNKGNFPGRFSGRQFSNSRSEMNVSTLELGDSALYLCASGLSRNNEQFFGPGTRLTVL.

In this sample, this clonotype is medium-sized. The rearrangement uses TRBV7-9 and TRBJ1-2; D remains ambiguous. With 0 bases removed from V and 8 bases from J, the gap between germline ends came to 13 bases. The CDR3 is 14 residues long. Germline CDR1 SEHNR, CDR2 FQNEAQ (reference sequence). In DNA form, the CDR3 reads TGTGCCAGCAGCTTAGCGTTGGCGAGTGGCGGCTACACCTTC. Its protein is CASSLALASGGYTF. Complete variable domain (other parts from reference TRBV7-9 and TRBJ1-2): DTGVSQNPRHKITKRGQNVTFRCDPISEHNRLYWYRQTLGQGPEFLTYFQNEAQLEKSRLLSDRFSAERPKGSFSTLEIQRTEQGDSAMYLCASSLALASGGYTFGSGTRLTVV.

There are a few counts of this clonotype. The chain joins TRBV20-1 to TRBJ2-5; TRBD2 agrees at 10 bases. Germline CDR1 is DFQATT and CDR2 is SNEGSKA (reference sequence). The J segment lost 4 bases and the V segment lost 6 bases, leaving 2 bases of the junction unmatched. This CDR3 is 12 amino acids long. This CDR3 reads CSARTSGETQYF. The DNA of the CDR3 is TGCAGTGCCAGGACTAGCGGAGAGACCCAGTACTTC.

At least ten counts were recorded for this clonotype. The rearrangement uses TRBV6-6 and TRBJ1-6, with D uncertain. The germline V and J ends were trimmed by 1 base and 5 bases, with 12 bases remaining between them. Germline CDR1 and CDR2: MNHNY and SVGAGI (reference sequence). The CDR3 runs 16 residues. CDR3 residues: CASSYFTGWDNSPLHF. CDR3 DNA sequence: TGTGCCAGCAGTTACTTCACCGGCTGGGATAATTCACCCCTCCACTTT.